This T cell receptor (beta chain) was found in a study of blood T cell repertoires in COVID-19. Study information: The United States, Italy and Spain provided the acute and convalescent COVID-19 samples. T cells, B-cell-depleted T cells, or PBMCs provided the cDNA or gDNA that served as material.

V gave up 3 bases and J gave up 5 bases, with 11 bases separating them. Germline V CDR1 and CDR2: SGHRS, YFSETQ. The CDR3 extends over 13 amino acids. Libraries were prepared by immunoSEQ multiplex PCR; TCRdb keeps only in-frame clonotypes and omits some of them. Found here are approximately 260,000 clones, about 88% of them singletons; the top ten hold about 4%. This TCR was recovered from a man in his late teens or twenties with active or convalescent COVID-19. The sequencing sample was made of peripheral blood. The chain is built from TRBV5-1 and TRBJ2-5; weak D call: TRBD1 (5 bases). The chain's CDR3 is CASSSGSRETQYF. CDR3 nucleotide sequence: TGCGCCAGCAGCTCAGGGTCCAGGGAGACCCAGTACTTC.